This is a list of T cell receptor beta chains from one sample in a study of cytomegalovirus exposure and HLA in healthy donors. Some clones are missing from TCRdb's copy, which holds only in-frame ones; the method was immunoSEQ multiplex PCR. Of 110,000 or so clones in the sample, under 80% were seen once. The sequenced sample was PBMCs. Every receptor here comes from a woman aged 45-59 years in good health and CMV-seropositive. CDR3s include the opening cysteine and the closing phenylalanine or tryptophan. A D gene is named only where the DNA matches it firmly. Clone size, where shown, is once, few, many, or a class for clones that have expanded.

CDR3nt: TGTGCCAGCAGCGTAGGAACTAGCGACATTCAGTACTTC
CDR3aa: CASSVGTSDIQYF
len: 13
d_gene: TRBD2
abundance: .
j_gene: TRBJ2-4
v_gene: TRBV9

CDR3nt: TGTGCCAGCAGCGCCGGACAGGGGGCGAACACTGAAGCTTTCTTT
CDR3aa: CASSAGQGANTEAFF
len: 15
d_gene: TRBD1
abundance: .
j_gene: TRBJ1-1
v_gene: TRBV5-8

CDR3nt: TGTGCCAGCAGTTGGACAGGGGTCGAGCAGTACTTC
CDR3aa: CASSWTGVEQYF
len: 12
d_gene: TRBD1
abundance: .
j_gene: TRBJ2-7
v_gene: TRBV7-2

CDR3nt: TGCAGCGTTGAAAAACAGGGGGCGACTGGGGCCAACGTCCTGACTTTC
CDR3aa: CSVEKQGATGANVLTF
len: 16
d_gene: TRBD1
abundance: .
j_gene: TRBJ2-6
v_gene: TRBV29-1

CDR3nt: TGTGCCAGCAGCCAAGAAGTTTTAGCGGGAGCTACCAATGAGCAGTTCTTC
CDR3aa: CASSQEVLAGATNEQFF
len: 17
d_gene: TRBD2
abundance: .
j_gene: TRBJ2-1
v_gene: TRBV4-2

CDR3nt: TGTGCCAGCAGCGTGGGGGGACAGGGGGATGAAAAACTGTTTTTT
CDR3aa: CASSVGGQGDEKLFF
len: 15
d_gene: TRBD1
abundance: .
j_gene: TRBJ1-4
v_gene: TRBV9

CDR3nt: TGCGCCAGCACATTACAGGGATCGGCCTACGAGCAGTACTTC
CDR3aa: CASTLQGSAYEQYF
len: 14
d_gene: .
abundance: .
j_gene: TRBJ2-7
v_gene: TRBV10-2

CDR3nt: TGTGCCAGCTCACCAAACCCAACTGCTGGTGAGCAGTTCTTC
CDR3aa: CASSPNPTAGEQFF
len: 14
d_gene: .
abundance: .
j_gene: TRBJ2-1
v_gene: TRBV18

CDR3nt: TGTGCCAGCAGCTTTGACAGGGTGTCCTCCAATGAGCAGTTCTTC
CDR3aa: CASSFDRVSSNEQFF
len: 15
d_gene: TRBD1
abundance: few
j_gene: TRBJ2-1
v_gene: TRBV7-2

CDR3nt: TGTGCCAGCAGTTACTCAAAGACAGGGCTATCCTACGAGCAGTACTTC
CDR3aa: CASSYSKTGLSYEQYF
len: 16
d_gene: TRBD1
abundance: few
j_gene: TRBJ2-7
v_gene: TRBV6-5

CDR3nt: TGTGCCAGCAGTGCGGACAGAGTTTTCACAGATACGCAGTATTTT
CDR3aa: CASSADRVFTDTQYF
len: 15
d_gene: .
abundance: .
j_gene: TRBJ2-3
v_gene: TRBV6-1

CDR3nt: TGTGCCACCAGCAGAATAGCGGTTAGCACAGATACGCAGTATTTT
CDR3aa: CATSRIAVSTDTQYF
len: 15
d_gene: .
abundance: few
j_gene: TRBJ2-3
v_gene: TRBV15

CDR3nt: TGTGCCAGCAGCTTAGTCGGGACAGGCGGCACTGAAGCTTTCTTT
CDR3aa: CASSLVGTGGTEAFF
len: 15
d_gene: TRBD1
abundance: .
j_gene: TRBJ1-1
v_gene: TRBV7-2

CDR3nt: TGCAGCGTAAGACAGGGGGCAAACTCCTACGAGCAGTACTTC
CDR3aa: CSVRQGANSYEQYF
len: 14
d_gene: TRBD1
abundance: once
j_gene: TRBJ2-7
v_gene: TRBV29-1

CDR3nt: TGTGCCAGCAGCATGACAGGGAGACTGTTTTTT
CDR3aa: CASSMTGRLFF
len: 11
d_gene: TRBD1
abundance: .
j_gene: TRBJ1-4
v_gene: TRBV7-8

CDR3nt: TGTGCCAGCAATGACAGGATGAACACTGAAGCTTTCTTT
CDR3aa: CASNDRMNTEAFF
len: 13
d_gene: .
abundance: .
j_gene: TRBJ1-1
v_gene: TRBV2

CDR3nt: TGTGCCAGCAGCCCAGCCCGGGGGGGAACAACGGGACGCTTCTCTGGGGCCAACGTCCTGACTTTC
CDR3aa: CASSPARGGTTGRFSGANVLTF
len: 22
d_gene: TRBD2
abundance: .
j_gene: TRBJ2-6
v_gene: TRBV4-2

CDR3nt: TGTGCCAGCAGCTGGACTAGCGGGGGGGCAAGGACCGGGGAGCTGTTTTTT
CDR3aa: CASSWTSGGARTGELFF
len: 17
d_gene: TRBD2
abundance: few
j_gene: TRBJ2-2
v_gene: TRBV7-2

CDR3nt: TGCGCCAGCAGCCCGAACAGCGGTGAAACCGGGGAGCTGTTTTTT
CDR3aa: CASSPNSGETGELFF
len: 15
d_gene: .
abundance: .
j_gene: TRBJ2-2
v_gene: TRBV4-3

CDR3nt: TGCAGCGTCAGACAGGGTGTAGAGACCCAGTACTTC
CDR3aa: CSVRQGVETQYF
len: 12
d_gene: TRBD1
abundance: few
j_gene: TRBJ2-5
v_gene: TRBV29-1

CDR3nt: TGCGCCAGCAGCCAAGAAGTTAGGGGGAGCAATGAGCAGTTCTTC
CDR3aa: CASSQEVRGSNEQFF
len: 15
d_gene: .
abundance: few
j_gene: TRBJ2-1
v_gene: TRBV4-3

CDR3nt: TGTGCCAGTAGCCTCGGGACAGGGAATGACGGCTACACCTTC
CDR3aa: CASSLGTGNDGYTF
len: 14
d_gene: TRBD1
abundance: few
j_gene: TRBJ1-2
v_gene: TRBV19

CDR3nt: TGTGCCAGCAGTTTGGCCGCGGCGGGAGGATACGAGCAGTACTTC
CDR3aa: CASSLAAAGGYEQYF
len: 15
d_gene: TRBD2
abundance: few
j_gene: TRBJ2-7
v_gene: TRBV28

CDR3nt: TGTGCCAGCAGCCCAAATACAGATACGCAGTATTTT
CDR3aa: CASSPNTDTQYF
len: 12
d_gene: .
abundance: .
j_gene: TRBJ2-3
v_gene: TRBV5-6

CDR3nt: TGTGCCAGCAGTCCAGAGGGCCAGTATGGCTACACCTTC
CDR3aa: CASSPEGQYGYTF
len: 13
d_gene: .
abundance: .
j_gene: TRBJ1-2
v_gene: TRBV2

CDR3nt: TGTGCCAGCAGCTTAGCGGGGGGGATCGGTGAAAAACTGTTTTTT
CDR3aa: CASSLAGGIGEKLFF
len: 15
d_gene: .
abundance: once
j_gene: TRBJ1-4
v_gene: TRBV7-2

CDR3nt: TGCGCCAGCAGCTTGGTCCTAGCGGGGACTCAAGAGACCCAGTACTTC
CDR3aa: CASSLVLAGTQETQYF
len: 16
d_gene: TRBD2
abundance: .
j_gene: TRBJ2-5
v_gene: TRBV5-1

CDR3nt: TGTGCCAGTAGACCAGGGGGCTTAAACATTCAGTACTTC
CDR3aa: CASRPGGLNIQYF
len: 13
d_gene: TRBD1
abundance: few
j_gene: TRBJ2-4
v_gene: TRBV19

CDR3nt: TGCGCCAGCAGCTTGATGCTAGCGGGTCCCACCGGGGAGCTGTTTTTT
CDR3aa: CASSLMLAGPTGELFF
len: 16
d_gene: TRBD2
abundance: few
j_gene: TRBJ2-2
v_gene: TRBV5-1

CDR3nt: TGTGCCAGCAGCTCCGTTTTAGGGGCCAACGTCCTGACTTTC
CDR3aa: CASSSVLGANVLTF
len: 14
d_gene: .
abundance: .
j_gene: TRBJ2-6
v_gene: TRBV7-7

CDR3nt: TGTGCCAGCAGCTTTGACACCGCCCAAGAGACCCAGTACTTC
CDR3aa: CASSFDTAQETQYF
len: 14
d_gene: .
abundance: few
j_gene: TRBJ2-5
v_gene: TRBV7-2

CDR3nt: TGTGCTAGTGGTTTGGGGGCAATCGGGGGGTATGGCTACACCTTC
CDR3aa: CASGLGAIGGYGYTF
len: 15
d_gene: .
abundance: .
j_gene: TRBJ1-2
v_gene: TRBV12-5

CDR3nt: TGTGCCACCAGCAGAGCCGGGGATGGCTATGGCTACACCTTC
CDR3aa: CATSRAGDGYGYTF
len: 14
d_gene: .
abundance: .
j_gene: TRBJ1-2
v_gene: TRBV15

CDR3nt: TGTGCCCCGGGGGAGCGTAACTCTGGAAACACCATATATTTT
CDR3aa: CAPGERNSGNTIYF
len: 14
d_gene: .
abundance: .
j_gene: TRBJ1-3
v_gene: TRBV7-9

CDR3nt: TGTGCCTGGAGCCAACAGGGGGTCGGGGAGCTGTTTTTT
CDR3aa: CAWSQQGVGELFF
len: 13
d_gene: TRBD1
abundance: .
j_gene: TRBJ2-2
v_gene: TRBV30

CDR3nt: TGTGCCTGGAGTGGGAAGACAGGGAACAATCAGCCCCAGCATTTT
CDR3aa: CAWSGKTGNNQPQHF
len: 15
d_gene: TRBD1
abundance: .
j_gene: TRBJ1-5
v_gene: TRBV30

CDR3nt: TGCGCCAGCAGCCTGACTCGGGACAGGGGATATGGCTACACCTTC
CDR3aa: CASSLTRDRGYGYTF
len: 15
d_gene: TRBD1
abundance: .
j_gene: TRBJ1-2
v_gene: TRBV10-2

CDR3nt: TGCGCCAGCAGCGACAACAAGCGGGAGTGGCGCAATGAGCAGTTCTTC
CDR3aa: CASSDNKREWRNEQFF
len: 16
d_gene: TRBD2
abundance: .
j_gene: TRBJ2-1
v_gene: TRBV5-1

CDR3nt: TGCGCCAGCAGCGATGTTGTCAGGACTAGCGCGAGCGAGCAGTACTTC
CDR3aa: CASSDVVRTSASEQYF
len: 16
d_gene: TRBD2
abundance: .
j_gene: TRBJ2-7
v_gene: TRBV5-1

CDR3nt: TGTGCCAGCAGCCCGGGACTCCCCTGGAATGAGCAGTTCTTC
CDR3aa: CASSPGLPWNEQFF
len: 14
d_gene: .
abundance: .
j_gene: TRBJ2-1
v_gene: TRBV7-9

CDR3nt: TGTGCCAGTAGCCCTCAAGGGGAGCCCCAGCATTTT
CDR3aa: CASSPQGEPQHF
len: 12
d_gene: .
abundance: .
j_gene: TRBJ1-5
v_gene: TRBV19

CDR3nt: TGTGCCAGCAGCCCCAGTAGCGGGGCCGGAGAATCACCCCTCCACTTT
CDR3aa: CASSPSSGAGESPLHF
len: 16
d_gene: .
abundance: .
j_gene: TRBJ1-6
v_gene: TRBV5-4

CDR3nt: TGTGCCAGCAGCTACACGCGGGGTGAAGCTTTCTTT
CDR3aa: CASSYTRGEAFF
len: 12
d_gene: .
abundance: .
j_gene: TRBJ1-1
v_gene: TRBV13

CDR3nt: TGTGCCTGGAGTATGGGGCAGGGCAATGAGCAGTTCTTC
CDR3aa: CAWSMGQGNEQFF
len: 13
d_gene: .
abundance: .
j_gene: TRBJ2-1
v_gene: TRBV30

CDR3nt: TGTGCCAGCAGCCCTGCCAGAGAGACCCAGTACTTC
CDR3aa: CASSPARETQYF
len: 12
d_gene: .
abundance: .
j_gene: TRBJ2-5
v_gene: TRBV7-6

CDR3nt: TGTGCCAGCAGCGTAGTGGGGGGAGGCGCCTACGAGCAGTACTTC
CDR3aa: CASSVVGGGAYEQYF
len: 15
d_gene: .
abundance: .
j_gene: TRBJ2-7
v_gene: TRBV9

CDR3nt: TGTGCCAGCAGCCAAGAGATAGGACAGGGCGAGACAGATACGCAGTATTTT
CDR3aa: CASSQEIGQGETDTQYF
len: 17
d_gene: TRBD1
abundance: .
j_gene: TRBJ2-3
v_gene: TRBV4-2

CDR3nt: TGTGCCAGCGGAGGCGGGGTGGGAAACACCATATATTTT
CDR3aa: CASGGGVGNTIYF
len: 13
d_gene: .
abundance: .
j_gene: TRBJ1-3
v_gene: TRBV2

CDR3nt: TGTGCCAGCAGCTCGACAGGGGTCGAGCAGTTCTTC
CDR3aa: CASSSTGVEQFF
len: 12
d_gene: TRBD1
abundance: .
j_gene: TRBJ2-1
v_gene: TRBV11-3

CDR3nt: TGCAGCGTTGGGGCGGTTTGGGGGGTAGAGACCCAGTACTTC
CDR3aa: CSVGAVWGVETQYF
len: 14
d_gene: .
abundance: .
j_gene: TRBJ2-5
v_gene: TRBV29-1

CDR3nt: TGCGCCAGCAGCTTGGTGTCTAGCGGGACAGATACGCAGTATTTT
CDR3aa: CASSLVSSGTDTQYF
len: 15
d_gene: TRBD2
abundance: .
j_gene: TRBJ2-3
v_gene: TRBV5-1

CDR3nt: TGTGCCAGCAGCTCCCCCTTTCGGGAGCAGTACTTC
CDR3aa: CASSSPFREQYF
len: 12
d_gene: .
abundance: .
j_gene: TRBJ2-7
v_gene: TRBV7-8

CDR3nt: TGTGCCAGCAGCCCCGGTGCCAATCAGCCCCAGCATTTT
CDR3aa: CASSPGANQPQHF
len: 13
d_gene: .
abundance: .
j_gene: TRBJ1-5
v_gene: TRBV7-8

CDR3nt: TGCGCCAGCAGCCCGAGCCCGACAGGGGGGATCCATGGCTACACCTTC
CDR3aa: CASSPSPTGGIHGYTF
len: 16
d_gene: TRBD1
abundance: .
j_gene: TRBJ1-2
v_gene: TRBV4-1

CDR3nt: TGTGCCAGCACAAGGGCAGGCCAGGGGTCACCCCTCCACTTT
CDR3aa: CASTRAGQGSPLHF
len: 14
d_gene: .
abundance: .
j_gene: TRBJ1-6
v_gene: TRBV5-4